This T cell receptor beta chain was documented in a study of shared clonotypes between healthy human individuals (dated by TCRdb to about 2020). Regarding the study in general: The cohort included a few men and two women between 18 and 49 years of age. For each donor, CD4 naive and CD4 memory were each run on three plates, CD8 naive on two plates, and CD8 memory on one plate. The study deeply sequenced blood TCR repertoires of about 5 healthy adults to estimate repertoire size and the extent of clonotype sharing between individuals. To increase sequencing depth and limit assay-specific biases, different laboratories used diverse techniques to prepare libraries and sequence TCR repertoires. Each donor's leukapheresis produced roughly between roughly 0.85 and 10 billion PBMCs.

Summary of the overall study and its limitations: Across a handful of donors, 4.5% to 6.5% of naive CD4, approximately 3.6% of naive CD8, under 2.5% of memory CD4, and approximately 0.4% of memory CD8 clonotypes were shared. Sampling was restricted to blood, and TCR repertoires in tissue are likely to differ from TCR repertoires in blood. The small number of donors limited the genetic and exposure-history diversity represented. Clonotypes shared by all four sorted-subset donors showed higher generation probabilities than non-shared clonotypes. Estimated clonotype richness was generally larger for naive than for memory subsets. Even with the large sequencing depth, rarefaction of the sorted-subset datasets indicated that sequencing was incomplete. Pairwise subsampling led to the expectation that sequencing depth would affect the degree of clonotype sharing among donors.

TCR CDR3 regions were amplified from genomic DNA by multiplex PCR using the deep immunoSEQ assay. Extracted genomic DNA from each cell subset was distributed evenly across all wells of several immunoSEQ 96-well plates, and each plate was treated as a replicate. For sorted subsets, approximately 190 ng genomic DNA, equal to some 30,000 T cell genomes, was loaded into each replicate PCR. The purified libraries were quantified using a Qubit 3.0 fluorometer, sized with a Bioanalyzer 2100, and then quantified again using the KAPA Library Quantification kit. Every immunoSEQ 96-well plate was sequenced on a separate single-read 150-cycle Illumina NextSeq 550 flow cell. As for how the authors treated the data: Because only junctional sequences without quality scores were contained in the immunoSEQ output, filtering matching that applied to full-length reads could not be performed. Sequences were annotated with PyIR, a Python wrapper for IgBLAST v1.9, using IMGT germline references to assign V/J genes and CDR3. Any read was removed if the V/J assignment was weak (E-value above 1e-6), the CDR3 was missing, or the read contained stop codons, out-of-frame junctions, or ambiguous translated residues. V3J clonotypes were defined as sequences sharing an identical inferred V gene, J gene, and CDR3 amino acid sequence. Percentage overlap between repertoires was calculated by dividing the number of shared unique clonotypes by the size of the smaller repertoire. Three approaches were used to assess repertoire richness: RTK rarefaction, the Chao1 estimator, and Recon v2.1 estimates of unobserved clonotypes. For all TCRbeta clonotypes obtained by the gDNA method from a handful of donors, generation probabilities were computed with OLGA. TCRdb took over this immuneACCESS table, retaining in-frame rearrangements with V and J assigned. Such tables are incomplete; in checked studies, under half of the missing clones stem from an unresolved V gene, and the remainder is unexplained. V, J and clone size are those of that table, while D and trimming were read from the DNA. For this sample there are roughly 2.5 million clones; about 92% appear just once. The ten largest clones add up to 0.13% to 0.15% of the sample.

The CDR3 has 13 amino acids, counting the end cysteine and phenylalanine. Only CDR3 DNA is held: 39 bases, read in frame from base 1. Via the germline V gene, CDR1 is SGHDT and CDR2 YYEEEE. V is reduced by 2 bases and J by 8 bases, leaving a spacing of 13 bases between them. Healthy HIV-negative adults with no recently reported acute infections or vaccinations were included as donors. All donors were Caucasian adults living in Nashville, Tennessee, USA. CD4+ T cells were enriched through magnetic negative selection, after which naive cells were positively selected on CD45RA and the remaining negative fraction served as the memory subset. Blood was collected by leukapheresis, and PBMCs were isolated by Ficoll-Histopaque density gradient centrifugation and then cryopreserved in liquid nitrogen vapor phase. Purity and quantity of every magnetically sorted T cell population were checked by analytical flow cytometry. Genomic DNA was isolated from each sorted fraction and quantified by UV absorbance on a Nanodrop 2000c.

To note about this clone: There is no known antigen for this receptor. There are no base qualities to consult, and no much larger clone falls within one base.

Sequenced sample: naive CD4+ T cells sorted from blood. What the cell subset or site label conveys for this sample: CD45RA+ positively selected. This chain is built from TRBV5-6 and TRBJ1-2; TRBD1 is possibly the D segment (5 matching bases). This sequence was found in a man between 18 and 29 years old in good health. The CDR3 in this case is CASSFGRWDGYTF. The nucleotides are TGTGCCAGCAGCTTCGGACGTTGGGACGGCTACACCTTC.